Shown below are 16 T cell receptor beta chains from a single sample sequenced in a study of T cells after yellow fever vaccination. TCRdb re-called the 5' RACE reads with MiXCR, one entry per CDR3 protein. The sample includes hundreds of thousands of distinct CDR3 sequences, roughly a sixth of them seen just once. The sequences come from PBMCs, collected about 5 days after the first yellow fever vaccination. The receptor source for this set is a man between 18 and 35 years old who received the YFV17D yellow fever vaccine.

This clonotype came up a few times. The chain combines TRBV19 with TRBJ2-4; possibly TRBD2 for D (6 bases). The CDR3 loop spans 18 amino acids. CDR1 LNHDA and CDR2 SQIVND come from the germline V gene (reference sequence). The V end was cut by 9 bases, the J end by 6 bases, with 30 bases between. The CDR3 here is CASAPRDSQDHNLNIQYF. As DNA, the CDR3 is TGTGCCAGCGCTCCCCGGGACTCGCAGGATCATAACCTAAACATTCAGTACTTC.

This clonotype came up many times. The V and J genes are TRBV7-9 and TRBJ2-2, with D unresolved. The germline CDR1 and CDR2 sequences are SEHNR and FQNEAQ (reference sequence). Trimming left V 11 bases short and J 3 bases short, with 7 bases between. This CDR3 contains 11 residues. The CDR3 is CALRDTGELFF. The CDR3, as DNA: TGTGCCCTTCGGGACACCGGGGAGCTGTTTTTT.

V is TRBV5-1 and J is TRBJ2-2, with TRBD1 matching over 7 bases. This CDR3 is 14 amino acids long. V dropped 1 base and J dropped 4; count of bases not matched to a gene: 1. Germline loops: CDR1 SGHRS, CDR2 YFSETQ. This CDR3 reads CASSLTGATGELFF. The DNA of the CDR3 is TGCGCCAGCAGCTTGACAGGGGCCACCGGGGAGCTGTTTTTT.

The table lists this clonotype with a few counts. J is TRBJ2-7 and V is TRBV7-8; 8 nucleotides line up with TRBD1. There are 14 residues in the CDR3. Germline CDR1 SGHVS, CDR2 FQNEAQ. With V trimmed by 0 bases and J by 7 bases, 5 bases remained unmatched. The CDR3 is CASSLAQTGDEQYV. CDR3 in DNA: TGTGCCAGCAGCTTAGCCCAGACAGGGGATGAGCAGTACGTC.

This clonotype was seen many times. The V gene is TRBV25-1, the J gene TRBJ1-5; weak D call: TRBD1 (5 bases). The V end was cut by 4 bases, the J end by 4 bases, with 14 bases between. In germline, CDR1 is MGHDK, CDR2 SYGVNS. The length of the CDR3 is 15 residues. This chain's CDR3 is CASSGPGGDNQPQHF. In DNA form, the CDR3 reads TGTGCCAGCAGTGGACCTGGGGGGGATAATCAGCCCCAGCATTTT. The full variable domain, its missing parts supplied by reference TRBV25-1 and TRBJ1-5, is EADIYQTPRYLVIGTGKKITLECSQTMGHDKMYWYQQDPGMELHLIHYSYGVNSTEKGDLSSESTVSRIRTEHFPLTLESARPSHTSQYLCASSGPGGDNQPQHFGDGTRLSIL.

The V and J genes are TRBV6-5 and TRBJ1-1; D possibly corresponds to TRBD1 (5 bases). The germline V and J ends were trimmed by 4 bases and 9 bases, with 12 bases remaining between them. CDR1 MNHEY and CDR2 SVGAGI come from the germline V gene. The CDR3 extends over 12 amino acids. CDR3 nucleotide sequence: TGTGCCAGCAGTTCCCCGAGGGGAAAAGCTTTCTTT. Its protein product is CASSSPRGKAFF.

V usage is TRBV4-2 and J usage is TRBJ2-7; maybe TRBD1 (6 bases). The V gene's germline CDR1 is LGHNA and CDR2 YNFKEQ. With 6 bases removed from V and 2 bases from J, the gap between germline ends came to 17 bases. The CDR3 is 15 amino acids. CDR3 DNA sequence: TGTGCCAGCAGTCCAAGCATGGACAGACCCTACGAGCAGTACTTC. Amino acids: CASSPSMDRPYEQYF.

This chain uses TRBV27 with TRBJ2-3; possibly TRBD2 for D (6 bases). This CDR3 has 14 amino acids. V lost 5 bases and J lost 1, with 10 bases in between. Looked up from germline, CDR1 is MNHEY and CDR2 is SMNVEV (reference sequence). The CDR3 spells CASSPLAGTDTQYF. The CDR3 DNA follows: TGTGCCAGCAGTCCGTTAGCGGGCACAGATACGCAGTATTTT.

This clonotype showed up just a few times. The CDR3 region is CASSQDHGGVQETQYF. The CDR3 bases are TGCGCCAGCAGCCAAGATCATGGGGGGGTCCAAGAGACCCAGTACTTC. This chain uses TRBV4-1 with TRBJ2-5, with TRBD2 matching over 7 bases. The CDR3 extends over 16 amino acids. V shed 0 bases, J shed 1 base, and the junction held 5 bases outside the gene matches. CDR1 and CDR2 (germline): MGHRA, YSYEKL.

CDR3: CASSLQVQGVNEQFF. The CDR3 DNA sequence: TGTGCCAGCAGTCTCCAGGTACAGGGGGTGAATGAGCAGTTCTTC. The chain carries TRBV27 and TRBJ2-1; 8 bases agree with TRBD1. CDR3 length: 15 residues. The V gene end was trimmed by 5 bases and the J gene end by 7 bases; junction bases not matched to a gene: 10. Germline V CDR1 and CDR2: MNHEY, SMNVEV (reference sequence).

This clonotype was seen a few times. Written as DNA, the CDR3 is TGCGCCAGCAGCTGGGATTACACTGAAGCTTTCTTT. This codes for CASSWDYTEAFF. The V call is TRBV5-1, the J call TRBJ1-1; D not certain. Trimming took 3 bases from V and 3 from J, leaving 6 bases between them. The CDR3 covers 12 residues. In germline, CDR1 is SGHRS, CDR2 YFSETQ.

This clonotype was detected a few times. The chain employs TRBV7-2 and TRBJ1-6; D gene ambiguous. The CDR3 runs to 16 residues. The germline V and J ends were trimmed by 3 bases and 7 bases, with 16 bases remaining between them. Germline V gives CDR1 SGHTA, CDR2 FQGNSA. The CDR3 nucleotides are TGTGCCAGCAGCTTTAGGACGGACGTTATGAATTCACCCCTCCACTTT. Translated: CASSFRTDVMNSPLHF.

The rearrangement links TRBV7-9 to TRBJ1-1; no clear D. The CDR3 is 14 amino acids. The V gene lost 5 bases and the J gene lost 8 bases, with 18 bases spanning the gap. The germline V gene encodes CDR1 SEHNR and CDR2 FQNEAQ (reference sequence). CDR3 loop: CASSLSGEPREAFF. The CDR3 nucleotides read TGTGCCAGCAGCCTAAGTGGAGAGCCCAGGGAAGCTTTCTTT.

The V gene is TRBV2, the J gene TRBJ2-2; D not certain. Per the germline V gene, CDR1 is SNHLY and CDR2 is FYNNEI. Trimming left V 6 bases short and J 5 bases short, with 10 bases between. The CDR3 is 13 amino acids. The CDR3, as DNA: TGTGCCAGCAGGCTAGATCTGACCGGGGAGCTGTTTTTT. Translation gives CASRLDLTGELFF.

Points on this clonotype: A read error may account for a junction end that differs from germline. The chain carries TRBV7-2 and TRBJ2-3, with a weak D call TRBD2 (5 bases). The germline V gene encodes CDR1 SGHTA and CDR2 FQGNSA. This CDR3 has 15 residues. This CDR3 reads CACSLASSGTDTQYF. The CDR3 DNA reads as TGTGCCTGCAGCTTAGCTAGTAGCGGCACAGATACGCAGTATTTT.

This clonotype was seen a handful of times. The chain has TRBV6-5 and TRBJ1-1; the D is unclear. CDR1 MNHEY and CDR2 SVGAGI come from the germline V gene. The CDR3 consists of 14 residues. With 0 bases removed from V and 4 bases from J, the gap between germline ends came to 9 bases. The CDR3 loop reads CASSYSSAGTEAFF. The DNA of the CDR3 is TGTGCCAGCAGTTACTCGTCGGCCGGCACTGAAGCTTTCTTT.